What follows are 27 T cell receptor beta chains derived from one specimen sequenced in a study of T-cell reconstitution after alpha-beta-depleted transplantation in children. Unique molecular identifiers were built into the TCRbeta library. MiXCR, applied by TCRdb to the PCR reads, yields one record per CDR3 protein. The data contain fewer than 120,000 distinct CDR3 sequences, 10% of them seen just once; the ten biggest clones take up around 8.5%. The sequences come from PBMCs from the stem cell graft donor, collected from the stem cell graft. The receptors shown here come from a human donor who donated a stem cell graft to a child with acute lymphoblastic leukemia.

This clonotype was counted at least ten times. The V and J genes are TRBV6-2 or TRBV6-3 and TRBJ1-6; no definite D call. The germline gives CDR1 MNHEY, CDR2 SVGEGT. Trimming shortened V by 5 bases and J by 5 bases, and 7 bases separated the two germline ends. This CDR3 is built from 13 residues. The CDR3 sequence is CASSGRNNSPLHF. The CDR3 region has the DNA TGTGCCAGCAGTGGACGAAATAATTCACCCCTCCACTTT.

This clonotype has ten or more counts. The CDR3 reads CASSFSGVANYGYTF. The CDR3 region has the DNA TGTGCCAGCAGCTTTTCAGGGGTTGCTAACTATGGCTACACCTTC. The chain links TRBV5-5 to TRBJ1-2; the D gene is possibly TRBD1 (6 bases). The CDR3 contains 15 residues. The V end was cut by 2 bases, the J end by 0 bases, with 11 bases between. CDR1 and CDR2 from the germline V gene are SGHKS and YYEKEE (reference sequence).

The table lists this clonotype with a count of one. The CDR3 spells CSVDGGTGVQPQHF. The CDR3, as DNA: TGCAGCGTTGATGGGGGGACAGGGGTCCAGCCCCAGCATTTT. The chain links TRBV29-1 to TRBJ1-5; 10 bases fit TRBD1. Per germline, CDR1 SQVTM and CDR2 ANQGSEA. There are 14 residues in the CDR3. Losses at the gene ends were 3 bases for V and 7 bases for J; bases not matched to a gene: 6.

In its sample, this clonotype was seen many times. The V and J genes are TRBV20-1 and TRBJ2-5, with D possibly matching TRBD1 (6 bases). Trimming took off 3 bases at V and 3 bases at J, with 20 bases between the two ends. The CDR3 has 16 residues. CDR1 and CDR2 from the germline V gene are DFQATT and SNEGSKA (reference sequence). The DNA of the CDR3 is TGCAGTGCTAGTAGGACGGCTGGGGGCACAAAAGAGACCCAGTACTTC. It is translated as CSASRTAGGTKETQYF.

The table lists this clonotype with many counts. The chain employs TRBV7-2 and TRBJ2-3, with D tentatively TRBD1 (5 bases). Germline CDR1 and CDR2: SGHTA and FQGNSA. The CDR3 consists of 14 residues. Trimming stripped 2 bases from V and 3 bases from J, with 9 bases between. CDR3 sequence (DNA): TGTGCCAGCAGCTTAAAACAGGTTACAGATACGCAGTATTTT. Translated: CASSLKQVTDTQYF. The whole variable domain, remainder taken from reference TRBV7-2 and TRBJ2-3, is GAGVSQSPSNKVTEKGKDVELRCDPISGHTALYWYRQSLGQGLEFLIYFQGNSAPDKSGLPSDRFSAERTGGSVSTLTIQRTQQEDSAVYLCASSLKQVTDTQYFGPGTRLTVL.

This clonotype was seen repeatedly, ten times or more. The chain recombines TRBV12-3 or TRBV12-4 with TRBJ2-1; D tentatively fits TRBD1 or TRBD2 (5 bases each). The CDR3 spans 20 residues. Trimming left V 4 bases short and J 0 bases short, with 25 bases between. The CDR3 protein is CASSYPHKTGQRASYNEQFF. The CDR3 region has the DNA TGTGCCAGCAGTTACCCACATAAAACGGGGCAAAGGGCCTCCTACAATGAGCAGTTCTTC.

This clonotype was observed many times. The chain combines TRBV15 with TRBJ2-2, with 8 bases fitting TRBD1. V dropped 5 bases and J dropped 3; count of bases not matched to a gene: 5. Germline V gene data show CDR1 as LNHNV and CDR2 as YYDKDF (reference sequence). The CDR3 is 15 amino acids. CDR3 residues: CATSRGTGDTGELFF. CDR3 DNA: TGTGCCACCAGCCGTGGGACAGGAGACACCGGGGAGCTGTTTTTT.

This clonotype was seen more than once but under ten times. The V gene is TRBV7-6, the J gene TRBJ1-1, with 7 positions matching TRBD1. Germline V gives CDR1 SGHVS, CDR2 FNYEAQ. The V gene end was trimmed by 6 bases and the J gene end by 2 bases; junction bases not matched to a gene: 9. CDR3 length: 15 amino acids. CDR3 residues: CASSTNRGPNTEAFF. The CDR3 DNA reads TGTGCCAGCAGTACAAACAGGGGCCCCAACACTGAAGCTTTCTTT. Full variable domain (remainder filled in from reference TRBV7-6 and TRBJ1-1): GAGVSQSPRYKVTKRGQDVALRCDPISGHVSLYWYRQALGQGPEFLTYFNYEAQQDKSGLPNDRFSAERPEGSISTLTIQRTEQRDSAMYRCASSTNRGPNTEAFFGQGTRLTVV.

This clonotype was counted at least ten times. The chain recombines TRBV29-1 with TRBJ2-2; D uncertain. The ends were cut back, 5 bases at V and 0 bases at J, with 10 bases in the middle. Germline V gene lookup returns CDR1 SQVTM and CDR2 ANQGSEA. The CDR3 length is 14 residues. CDR3 nucleotides: TGCAGCGTTATGACTCCTTCGAACACCGGGGAGCTGTTTTTT. Amino acid sequence: CSVMTPSNTGELFF.

The sample holds many counts of this clonotype. This chain connects TRBV5-1 to TRBJ2-4; D possibly uses TRBD1 or TRBD2 (5 bases each). V was trimmed by 4 bases and J by 12 bases, leaving 14 bases between them. In germline, CDR1 is SGHRS, CDR2 YFSETQ. The CDR3 is 12 residues long. DNA of the CDR3: TGCGCCAGCAGCCCAGGGACCCGCGATCAGTACTTC. It encodes CASSPGTRDQYF.

This clonotype was counted once. This may come from a read error, since a much larger clone is one base off. The rearrangement uses TRBV5-1 and TRBJ2-1; TRBD2 aligns across 11 bases. Germline CDR1 SGHRS, CDR2 YFSETQ. The CDR3 contains 17 residues. The CDR3 region is CASSSPASGRRYSEQFF. In DNA, the CDR3 is TGCGCCAGCAGCTCCCCGGCTAGCGGGAGGAGGTACAGTGAGCAGTTCTTC.

This clonotype showed up many times. The genes are TRBV7-2 and TRBJ2-3, with D tentatively TRBD1 (6 bases). The CDR3 loop spans 14 amino acids. CDR1 SGHTA and CDR2 FQGNSA come from the germline V gene. V lost 5 bases and J 0 bases, leaving 9 bases between the germline ends. The CDR3: CASSPGHSTDTQYF. The CDR3 coding sequence is TGTGCCAGCAGCCCGGGACACAGCACAGATACGCAGTATTTT.

By sample share, this clonotype is medium-sized. The chain uses TRBV27 and TRBJ1-5; D is undetermined. Germline CDR1 MNHEY, CDR2 SMNVEV (reference sequence). Trimming stripped 3 bases from V and 7 bases from J, with 13 bases between. The CDR3 is made up of 14 amino acids. CDR3 sequence: CASSFAGWSQPQHF. For the CDR3, the DNA is TGTGCCAGCAGTTTTGCGGGGTGGAGCCAGCCCCAGCATTTT.

The table lists this clonotype with many counts. The junction shows a germline mismatch at one end, possibly a read error. The chain links TRBV10-3 to TRBJ1-1, with D unresolved. Germline V lookup: CDR1 ENHRY, CDR2 SYGVKD. The CDR3 has 14 amino acids. The CDR3 DNA reads TGTGCCATCGGTGAAAGAGGCCAGCGCACTGAAGCTTTCTTT. It specifies CAIGERGQRTEAFF.

This clonotype was recorded many times. The chain joins TRBV29-1 to TRBJ2-7, with D tentatively TRBD2 (5 bases). Per germline, CDR1 SQVTM and CDR2 ANQGSEA. Trimming took 5 bases from V and 2 from J, leaving 7 bases between them. The CDR3 is made up of 11 amino acids. CDR3 sequence: CSVSGTYEQYF. In DNA form, the CDR3 reads TGCAGCGTTTCGGGAACCTACGAGCAGTACTTC.

The rearrangement links TRBV6-2 or TRBV6-3 to TRBJ2-7; 7 bases align to TRBD1. The CDR3 contains 15 residues. Germline V CDR1 and CDR2: MNHEY, SVGEGT. The V segment lost 4 bases and the J segment 0 bases; nucleotides outside the gene matches: 6. Here the CDR3 reads CASSLTGMSSYEQYF. As DNA, the CDR3 is TGTGCCAGCAGTTTGACAGGGATGAGCTCCTACGAGCAGTACTTC.

This clonotype has a count of ten or more. J is TRBJ2-5 and V is TRBV6-2 or TRBV6-3, with 10 bases that match TRBD2. The CDR3 runs to 16 residues. V trimming: 6 bases; J trimming: 4 bases; junction bases outside the gene matches: 11. The V gene's germline CDR1 is MNHEY and CDR2 SVGEGT. The CDR3 region has the DNA TGTGCCAGCAGCCCCTCTAGCGGGGGAAGGGGAGAGACCCAGTACTTC. It yields the protein CASSPSSGGRGETQYF.

There are many counts of this clonotype. The rearrangement joins TRBV7-9 to TRBJ1-2, with D maybe TRBD1 (6 bases). Germline CDR1 and CDR2: SEHNR and FQNEAQ (reference sequence). The CDR3 has 14 amino acids. Between the trimmed V and J ends, which lost 1 base and 8 bases, there was a span of 14 bases. CDR3 loop: CASSLGEGVDGYTF. The CDR3 nucleotides read TGTGCCAGCAGCTTAGGAGAGGGGGTAGACGGCTACACCTTC.

This clonotype has a count of ten or more. V and J are TRBV5-1 and TRBJ2-3, with D uncertain. CDR1 and CDR2 from the germline V gene are SGHRS and YFSETQ. Trimming left V 0 bases short and J 1 base short, with 12 bases between. The CDR3 consists of 16 residues. The DNA of the CDR3 is TGCGCCAGCAGCTTGGAAAATCTAGAGGGCACAGATACGCAGTATTTT. This gives the protein CASSLENLEGTDTQYF.

This clonotype was recorded at least ten times. The gene calls are TRBV6-2 or TRBV6-3 and TRBJ1-5; 8 nucleotides match TRBD1. CDR3 size: 18 residues. V was pared by 6 bases and J by 2 bases, with 15 bases of the junction left unmatched. The germline CDR1 and CDR2 sequences are MNHEY and SVGEGT. CDR3 DNA: TGTGCCAGCAGGCCTCATCTTCAGGGGGCGCGGGGCAATCAGCCCCAGCATTTT. Encoded protein: CASRPHLQGARGNQPQHF.

This clonotype was found many times. The chain combines TRBV5-1 with TRBJ2-5; 8 positions agree with TRBD1. In germline, CDR1 is SGHRS, CDR2 YFSETQ. V shed 1 base and J 1 base; nucleotides not matched to a gene: 3. The CDR3 covers 15 residues. The CDR3 sequence: CASSLTGQGQETQYF. CDR3 DNA: TGCGCCAGCAGCTTGACCGGACAGGGCCAAGAGACCCAGTACTTC.

This clonotype has ten or more counts. The J gene is TRBJ2-3, the V gene TRBV20-1, with 9 bases lining up with TRBD1. With 3 bases clipped from V and 4 bases from J, the junction kept 11 bases outside the gene matches. The CDR3 spans 16 residues. The germline gives CDR1 DFQATT, CDR2 SNEGSKA (reference sequence). The CDR3 spells CSARPLRDRVPDTQYF. CDR3 nucleotide sequence: TGCAGTGCTAGGCCCCTCCGGGACAGGGTCCCAGATACGCAGTATTTT.

At least ten counts were recorded for this clonotype. The V gene is TRBV20-1, the J gene TRBJ1-1, with D hard to call. The CDR3 loop spans 14 amino acids. The germline CDR1 and CDR2 sequences are DFQATT and SNEGSKA (reference sequence). Trimming left V 5 bases short and J 0 bases short, with 13 bases between. CDR3 sequence (DNA): TGCAGTGCTCCTCTACCCGGAATGAACACTGAAGCTTTCTTT. Its protein is CSAPLPGMNTEAFF.

On this clonotype itself: A much bigger clone sits one base away, suggesting this may be a read error. The genes are TRBV7-9 and TRBJ1-2; a possible D gene is TRBD1 (6 bases). Per germline, CDR1 SEHNR and CDR2 FQNEAQ (reference sequence). The germline V and J ends were trimmed by 5 bases and 6 bases, with 13 bases remaining between them. The CDR3 is 13 residues long. CDR3 sequence: CASSPGGGNGYTF. Here the CDR3 DNA reads TGTGCCAGCAGCCCCGGAGGGGGTAATGGCTACACCTTC.

This clonotype was recorded many times. The chain links TRBV5-6 to TRBJ2-5; maybe TRBD2 (6 bases). Germline CDR1 is SGHDT and CDR2 is YYEEEE. V lost 0 bases to trimming and J lost 5 bases, with 11 bases between them. The CDR3 consists of 14 residues. CDR3 in amino acids: CASSLAGGRETQYF. DNA for the CDR3: TGTGCCAGCAGCTTGGCCGGGGGACGGGAGACCCAGTACTTC.

This clonotype was found once. CDR3 sequence (DNA): TGTGCCAGCAGTTCTGCCGGGACAGGGACTAATGAAAAACTGTTTTTT. Its protein is CASSSAGTGTNEKLFF. The chain couples TRBV12-3 or TRBV12-4 to TRBJ1-4; 9 bases fit TRBD1. V lost 4 bases to trimming and J lost 2 bases; unmatched junction nucleotides: 5. The CDR3 contains 16 residues.

The sample holds many counts of this clonotype. This chain links TRBV5-1 with TRBJ2-7; D is perhaps TRBD1 (6 bases). V gave up 0 bases and J gave up 2 bases, with 9 bases separating them. Germline lookup yields CDR1 SGHRS and CDR2 YFSETQ. The CDR3 is 14 amino acids. This CDR3 is CASSLGQVPYEQYF. In nucleotides, the CDR3 is TGCGCCAGCAGCTTGGGACAGGTGCCCTACGAGCAGTACTTC. Full variable domain (missing parts from reference TRBV5-1 and TRBJ2-7): KAGVTQTPRYLIKTRGQQVTLSCSPISGHRSVSWYQQTPGQGLQFLFEYFSETQRNKGNFPGRFSGRQFSNSRSEMNVSTLELGDSALYLCASSLGQVPYEQYFGPGTRLTVT.